One sample yielded the 10 T cell receptor beta chains listed below, sequenced in a study of shared clonotypes between healthy human individuals. Clones were sequenced by immunoSEQ multiplex PCR, and TCRdb holds only the in-frame ones, with some missing. Seen here are about 2.4 million clones, approximately 93% observed once, and the top ten hold 0.35% to 0.45%. The specimen sequenced was naive CD4+ T cells from PBMCs. Regarding subset: CD45RA+ positively selected. These receptors originate from a man between 18 and 29 years old in good health. Some clones in this sample may be carry-over from other donors' samples.

The rearrangement joins TRBV6-5 to TRBJ2-1; unclear D gene. This CDR3 is built from 15 residues. The germline gives CDR1 MNHEY, CDR2 SVGAGI. Trimming stripped 2 bases from V and 3 bases from J, with 11 bases between. DNA of the CDR3: TGTGCCAGCAGTTACCCTCTACGGAGCTACAATGAGCAGTTCTTC. Amino acid sequence: CASSYPLRSYNEQFF.

The genes are TRBV5-1 and TRBJ1-2, with 9 bases aligning to TRBD1. The length of the CDR3 is 14 residues. CDR1 SGHRS and CDR2 YFSETQ come from the germline V gene. J was trimmed by 6 bases and V by 5 bases; bases with no gene match: 8. The CDR3 reads CASSYTDRGHGYTF. The CDR3 coding sequence is TGCGCCAGCAGTTACACGGACAGGGGCCATGGCTACACCTTC. The full variable domain, its missing parts supplied by reference TRBV5-1 and TRBJ1-2, is KAGVTQTPRYLIKTRGQQVTLSCSPISGHRSVSWYQQTPGQGLQFLFEYFSETQRNKGNFPGRFSGRQFSNSRSEMNVSTLELGDSALYLCASSYTDRGHGYTFGSGTRLTVV.

The V call is TRBV7-9, the J call TRBJ1-5; 11 nucleotides match TRBD1. The CDR3 length is 15 residues. Per germline, CDR1 SEHNR and CDR2 FQNEAQ (reference sequence). Losses at the gene ends were 5 bases for V and 5 bases for J; bases not matched to a gene: 5. The CDR3 sequence: CASSQDRGPYQPQHF. In DNA form, the CDR3 reads TGTGCCAGCAGCCAGGACAGGGGGCCCTATCAGCCCCAGCATTTT.

J is TRBJ2-5 and V is TRBV19, with unresolved D. CDR1 is LNHDA, CDR2 SQIVND, per germline (reference sequence). With 3 bases removed from V and 2 bases from J, the gap between germline ends came to 10 bases. CDR3 length equals 14 residues. This CDR3 reads CASSMMDGQETQYF. Written as DNA, the CDR3 is TGTGCCAGTAGTATGATGGACGGGCAAGAGACCCAGTACTTC.

The V call is TRBV27, the J call TRBJ2-7; 12 positions agree with TRBD2. The CDR3 has 15 residues. The V gene end was trimmed by 6 bases and the J gene end by 2 bases; junction bases not matched to a gene: 5. Germline V gives CDR1 MNHEY, CDR2 SMNVEV (reference sequence). The chain's CDR3 is CASRRLAGAPYEQYF. CDR3 sequence (DNA): TGTGCCAGCAGGCGACTAGCGGGGGCGCCCTACGAGCAGTACTTC.

The chain carries TRBV9 and TRBJ2-5; D remains ambiguous. This CDR3 spans 16 amino acids. From germline, CDR1 is SGDLS and CDR2 YYNGEE. Trimming shortened V by 1 base and J by 4 bases, and 17 bases separated the two germline ends. CDR3 DNA sequence: TGTGCCAGCAGCGTAACCGGGCAGCTCCCCGGAGAGACCCAGTACTTC. Amino acid sequence: CASSVTGQLPGETQYF.

The chain combines TRBV4-2 with TRBJ1-4; tentative D call: TRBD1 (6 bases). The CDR3 contains 16 residues. Looked up from germline, CDR1 is LGHNA and CDR2 is YNFKEQ. Trimming removed 2 bases at V and 2 bases at J, with 12 bases between. CDR3: CASSQTGPGTNEKLFF. The CDR3, as DNA: TGTGCCAGCAGCCAAACAGGGCCCGGGACTAATGAAAAACTGTTTTTT.

The chain uses TRBV11-3 and TRBJ1-2, with D perhaps TRBD1 (5 bases). This CDR3 is built from 15 residues. Germline CDR1 SGHNT, CDR2 YENEEA. Trimming pared 5 bases from V and 2 bases from J, leaving 15 bases between. Here the CDR3 reads CASSRDRRRNYGYTF. CDR3 nucleotide sequence: TGTGCCAGCAGCCGCGACAGAAGGAGGAACTATGGCTACACCTTC.

This rearrangement joins TRBV28 to TRBJ2-1; D unclear. The germline CDR1 and CDR2 sequences are MDHEN and SYDVKM. The V and J ends lost 7 bases and 7 bases respectively, with 14 bases between them. The CDR3 loop spans 13 amino acids. The CDR3 nucleotides are TGTGCCAGCACCCTGCCGCGGATGAATGAGCAGTTCTTC. Protein sequence: CASTLPRMNEQFF.

The chain combines TRBV4-3 with TRBJ2-3, with D perhaps given as TRBD1 or TRBD2 (5 bases each). This CDR3 is 14 amino acids long. V was clipped by 4 bases and J by 3 bases, with 11 bases between them. CDR1 is LGHNA, CDR2 YSLEER, per germline. The DNA of the CDR3 is TGCGCCAGCAGCCCTGGGACCCTTACAGATACGCAGTATTTT. Its protein is CASSPGTLTDTQYF.